The rows below give T cell receptor beta chains drawn from one sample of a study of OX40 agonist ivuxolimab in advanced cancers. Here immunoSEQ multiplex PCR was the method, and the copy in TCRdb shows in-frame clones only, minus some. The data show approximately 100,000 clones, with 87% seen just once and over 0.4% held by the top ten. The sample in question was CD4+ or CD8+ T cells sorted from blood, obtained in a trial of the OX40 agonist ivuxolimab. These receptors were taken from an adult with an advanced solid tumor such as melanoma, head and neck, liver or kidney cancer. Both conserved end residues are part of each CDR3. A D gene is named only where the DNA matches it firmly. Expanded clones are given a class, and other clones once, few, many or no size at all.

clone_size	v_call	d_call	j_call	cdr3_nt	cdr3_aa
-	TRBV10-3	TRBD1	TRBJ1-3	TGTGCCATCAGTGAGTGGACAGGGGGAAACACCATATATTTT	CAISEWTGGNTIYF
-	TRBV6-5	TRBD1	TRBJ1-2	TGTGCCAGCAGTTACCAGACAGGGGAAGAGGGCTACACCTTC	CASSYQTGEEGYTF
few	TRBV7-6	TRBD1	TRBJ1-1	TGTGCCAGCAGCTTAACGGGACAGGGAACCACTGAAGCTTTCTTT	CASSLTGQGTTEAFF
-	TRBV5-1	-	TRBJ2-3	TGCGCCAGCAGCTTGGATGGGGGCACAGATACGCAGTATTTT	CASSLDGGTDTQYF
once	TRBV6-6	-	TRBJ1-1	TGTGCCAGCAGGTCCGACGCGTTTGGCGGGAGTGAAGCTTTCTTT	CASRSDAFGGSEAFF
-	TRBV4-2	-	TRBJ1-2	TGTGCCAGCAGCCAAGAAGTTCATGGGGGGGGCTACACCTTC	CASSQEVHGGGYTF
-	TRBV15	TRBD1	TRBJ1-1	TGTGCCACCAGCAAATCTAGGGATTGGACAGGCCGAAAACGAGAAGCTTTCTTT	CATSKSRDWTGRKREAFF
-	TRBV28	-	TRBJ2-2	TGTGCCAGCACCTTACCAGGACGGGCCGGGGAGCTGTTTTTT	CASTLPGRAGELFF
few	TRBV6-5	-	TRBJ2-5	TGTGCCAGCAGTAGCCGGGTGACAGAGACCCAGTACTTC	CASSSRVTETQYF
few	TRBV6-4	-	TRBJ1-1	TGTGCCAGCAGTGACTCTTCTATGAACACTGAAGCTTTCTTT	CASSDSSMNTEAFF
-	TRBV7-3	-	TRBJ1-1	TGTGCCAGCAGCTTAACGGCGGCAGGTACTGAAGCTTTCTTT	CASSLTAAGTEAFF
-	TRBV7-9	-	TRBJ1-2	TGTGCCAGCAGCTTATTGGGGAAGGGGACAAACTATGGCTACACCTTC	CASSLLGKGTNYGYTF
-	TRBV10-1	-	TRBJ1-1	TGCGCCAGCAGTGAGTCGACCCGGAACACTGAAGCTTTCTTT	CASSESTRNTEAFF
-	TRBV6-1	TRBD1	TRBJ1-5	TGTGCCAGCAATGGCCGGGACAGGGGGCTAGAGCCCCAGCATTTT	CASNGRDRGLEPQHF
-	TRBV6-1	-	TRBJ1-1	TGTGCCAGCAGGGCGAGATGGGAGGGGAACACTGAAGCTTTCTTT	CASRARWEGNTEAFF
-	TRBV6-5	-	TRBJ2-3	TGTGCCAGCATTCCGACTGACGGAGATACGCAGTATTTT	CASIPTDGDTQYF
few	TRBV9	-	TRBJ2-2	TGTGCCAGCAGCGTAGTCGGGGATTTCACCGGGGAGCTGTTTTTT	CASSVVGDFTGELFF
-	TRBV5-1	-	TRBJ1-4	TGCGCCAGCAGCTTGGAAGCTAATGAAAAACTGTTTTTT	CASSLEANEKLFF
-	TRBV5-1	TRBD1	TRBJ2-5	TGCGCCAGCAGCTCCCGGATGACAGGGGAAGGGACCCAGTACTTC	CASSSRMTGEGTQYF
-	TRBV15	-	TRBJ2-2	TGTGCCACCAGCAGAATCGTGGACACCGGGGAGCTGTTTTTT	CATSRIVDTGELFF
-	TRBV6-1	TRBD1	TRBJ1-2	TGTGCCAGCAGTCCAGATCGACAGGGTAATACGGGCTACACCTTC	CASSPDRQGNTGYTF
-	TRBV6-1	TRBD1	TRBJ1-1	TGTGCCAGCAGCTTCAGGGGGAGGGAAGCTTTCTTT	CASSFRGREAFF
-	TRBV11-2	-	TRBJ2-7	TGTGCCAGCAGCTTAGGGGGGAAAGGCTACGAGCAGTACTTC	CASSLGGKGYEQYF
-	TRBV2	-	TRBJ1-2	TGTGCCACCCCCCCAGGGGACGGAGGAGGTGGTGGCTACACCTTC	CATPPGDGGGGGYTF
-	TRBV25-1	TRBD1	TRBJ1-2	TGTGCCAGCAGTAATAGACAGGGTAGAGGCTACACCTTC	CASSNRQGRGYTF
-	TRBV7-7	-	TRBJ2-1	TGTGCCAGCAGCTTACTTTGGGGGCCGGGGAATGAGCAGTTCTTC	CASSLLWGPGNEQFF
few	TRBV7-9	-	TRBJ1-1	TGTGCCAGCAGCTTAGAGACATATTACACTGAAGCTTTCTTT	CASSLETYYTEAFF
-	TRBV5-5	-	TRBJ1-1	TGTGCCAGCACCCGGGGAGTAGGGAACACTGAAGCTTTCTTT	CASTRGVGNTEAFF
-	TRBV28	TRBD1	TRBJ1-1	TGTGCAGGAAAGGGGCGCTGGACAGGGAGTACTGAAGCTTTCTTT	CAGKGRWTGSTEAFF
few	TRBV5-5	-	TRBJ2-5	TGTGCCAGCAGGGGAGGGGGCCGGGAGACCCAGTACTTC	CASRGGGRETQYF
-	TRBV6-5	-	TRBJ2-3	TGTGCCAGCAGATCGGTGGGGGGCCGTCCAGATACGCAGTATTTT	CASRSVGGRPDTQYF
once	TRBV7-9	TRBD2	TRBJ2-1	TGTGCCAGCAGCTCCTCCAGGGCGGGGGGGCTGAATGAGCAGTTCTTC	CASSSSRAGGLNEQFF
-	TRBV7-2	-	TRBJ2-3	TGTGCCAGCAGCGCAGACATCCCGGGACCAGATACGCAGTATTTT	CASSADIPGPDTQYF
-	TRBV29-1	TRBD1	TRBJ2-7	TGCAGCGTTGGCAGGGGGCGAGCCTACGAGCAGTACTTC	CSVGRGRAYEQYF
-	TRBV5-4	TRBD1	TRBJ1-2	TGTGCCAGCAGCTTCGGGACAGGGACCTATGGCTACACCTTC	CASSFGTGTYGYTF
-	TRBV27	TRBD1	TRBJ1-2	TGTGCCAGCAGCCAGGGCAGGGGGCGTTGGCCCTATGGCTACACCTTC	CASSQGRGRWPYGYTF
-	TRBV18	-	TRBJ2-1	TGTGCCAGCTCACCACCGAGCAGGTCAGACTACAATGAGCAGTTCTTC	CASSPPSRSDYNEQFF
-	TRBV7-9	-	TRBJ1-1	TGTGCCACCAGCCAGACAGGTGGCACTGAAGCTTTCTTT	CATSQTGGTEAFF
-	TRBV10-3	TRBD1	TRBJ1-6	TGTGCCATCAACGACCAGGGGGCTGGGAATTCACCCCTCCACTTT	CAINDQGAGNSPLHF
-	TRBV27	-	TRBJ2-5	TGTGCCAGCAGTTCCCTCGTCGCGTTACGGGGCGAGGAGACCCAGTACTTC	CASSSLVALRGEETQYF
once	TRBV10-3	-	TRBJ1-1	TGTGCCATCCGTGGCCTGCTGGGGGATGAAGCTTTCTTT	CAIRGLLGDEAFF
-	TRBV5-1	-	TRBJ2-1	TGCGCCAGCAGCTTGGCAGACCTCTATTACAATGAGCAGTTCTTC	CASSLADLYYNEQFF
-	TRBV7-2	TRBD1	TRBJ2-3	TGTGCCAGCAGCCAGGGGGCCCCTAGCACAGATACGCAGTATTTT	CASSQGAPSTDTQYF
few	TRBV7-9	-	TRBJ1-5	TGTGCCAGCAGCTCGAAACAGGGAAATCAGCCCCAGCATTTT	CASSSKQGNQPQHF
-	TRBV7-3	-	TRBJ2-3	TGTGCCAGCAGCTTAGGAGGGGGCCGCACAGATACGCAGTATTTT	CASSLGGGRTDTQYF
-	TRBV19	TRBD1	TRBJ2-2	TGTGCCAGTATCCCGGGACAGGGGGGCACCGGGGAGCTGTTTTTT	CASIPGQGGTGELFF
once	TRBV7-2	-	TRBJ2-7	TGTGCCAGCAGCTTAGAGTGGAGCTACGAGCAGTACTTC	CASSLEWSYEQYF
-	TRBV2	-	TRBJ1-2	TGTGCCAGCAGTGACAGGGCTAACTATGGCTACACCTTC	CASSDRANYGYTF
-	TRBV16	-	TRBJ1-5	TGTGCCAGCAGCCGCCAAGTAGGAAATCAGCCCCAGCATTTT	CASSRQVGNQPQHF